Following are 8 T cell receptor beta chains from one sample sequenced in a study of CD8 T cells in ankylosing spondylitis. TCRdb called the 5' RACE reads again in MiXCR, with one record for every CDR3 protein. This table holds tens of thousands of distinct CDR3 sequences, roughly 11% found once. The sequenced sample consisted of blood, either unsorted or a sorted T cell fraction (not recorded which). The receptors originated from a male donor with ankylosing spondylitis or in good health (not recorded which).

The genes are TRBV6-5 and TRBJ1-6; TRBD1 agrees at 8 bases. Trimming took 6 bases from V and 13 from J; bases not matched to a gene: 8. Looked up from germline, CDR1 is MNHEY and CDR2 is SVGAGI. The CDR3 is made up of 13 amino acids. The CDR3 here is CASRVGTGHPLHF. CDR3 nucleotides: TGTGCCAGCAGAGTCGGGACAGGCCATCCCCTCCACTTT.

This clonotype was seen ten or more times. The chain is built from TRBV5-1 and TRBJ2-5; 7 nucleotides agree with TRBD1. The CDR3 has 14 residues. Trimming removed 2 bases from V and 2 bases from J; junction bases left unmatched: 3. In germline, CDR1 is SGHRS, CDR2 YFSETQ. The CDR3 sequence: CASSFRDRQETQYF. For the CDR3, the DNA is TGCGCCAGCAGCTTCCGGGACAGACAAGAGACCCAGTACTTC.

This clonotype was detected a few times. The rearrangement joins TRBV6-6 to TRBJ1-3; D unresolved. V lost 0 bases and J 4 bases, leaving 7 bases between the germline ends. The CDR3 is 14 amino acids. Germline V lookup: CDR1 MNHNY, CDR2 SVGAGI (reference sequence). The CDR3 coding sequence is TGTGCCAGCAGTTACTCATATACGGGAAACACCATATATTTT. Residues: CASSYSYTGNTIYF.

This clonotype has at least ten counts. The chain carries TRBV19 and TRBJ1-5; a possible D gene is TRBD1 (6 bases). The CDR3 is 13 residues long. Per germline, CDR1 LNHDA and CDR2 SQIVND (reference sequence). V was trimmed by 6 bases and J by 6 bases, leaving 12 bases between them. This CDR3 is CASRNAGVQPQHF. CDR3 in DNA: TGTGCCAGTAGGAATGCAGGGGTTCAGCCCCAGCATTTT.

As regards this clonotype: A much larger clone differs from this one at a single base, so this may be a read error. CDR3 DNA sequence: TGTGCCGGCATGGACAGGTCCAACTATGGCTACACCTTC. Amino acids: CAGMDRSNYGYTF. The rearrangement links TRBV3-1 to TRBJ1-2; 7 positions agree with TRBD1. Looked up from germline, CDR1 is LGHDT and CDR2 is YNNKEL (reference sequence). Trimming at V came to 11 bases and at J to 2 bases, leaving 8 bases not matched to a gene. The CDR3 contains 13 residues.

This rearrangement joins TRBV5-6 to TRBJ2-7, with 7 bases that match TRBD1. The V and J ends lost 3 bases and 2 bases, in that order; junction bases with no gene match: 2. The CDR3 totals 13 residues. Germline values: CDR1 SGHDT, CDR2 YYEEEE. The CDR3 DNA sequence: TGTGCCAGCAGCTGGGGACAGACCTACGAGCAGTACTTC. As protein: CASSWGQTYEQYF.

This clonotype was seen ten or more times. The genes are TRBV20-1 and TRBJ2-3; tentatively, D is TRBD2 (5 bases). Trimming shortened V by 4 bases and J by 2 bases, and 10 bases separated the two germline ends. This CDR3 region has 13 residues. Germline lookup yields CDR1 DFQATT and CDR2 SNEGSKA (reference sequence). Here the CDR3 reads CSATLDSTDTQYF. CDR3 nucleotide sequence: TGCAGTGCTACTTTGGACTCCACAGATACGCAGTATTTT.

This clonotype was observed at least ten times. The chain recombines TRBV5-1 with TRBJ1-2; the D is unclear. There are 14 residues in the CDR3. Per germline, CDR1 SGHRS and CDR2 YFSETQ. V lost 4 bases, J lost 4 bases, and 14 bases lay in between. CDR3 sequence: CASSPERSTYGYTF. CDR3 in DNA: TGCGCCAGCAGCCCCGAGCGGTCCACCTATGGCTACACCTTC.